The 8 T cell receptor beta chains below were found in one sample sequenced in a study of patients and donors after allogeneic stem cell transplantation. TCRdb re-derived calls from the RT-PCR reads in MiXCR, one entry per CDR3 protein. The table records under 30,000 distinct CDR3 sequences, 42% of them present only once. The sequencing input was blood, either unsorted or a sorted T cell fraction (not recorded which). These receptors were obtained from a human donor who was either an allogeneic HSCT recipient or a stem cell or donor lymphocyte infusion donor (not recorded which). It is not recorded whose cells these are; they may come from a transplant donor.

In this sample, this clonotype turned up a few times. V is TRBV20-1 and J is TRBJ1-5; D remains ambiguous. CDR1 DFQATT and CDR2 SNEGSKA come from the germline V gene (reference sequence). With 5 bases removed from V and 5 bases from J, the gap between germline ends came to 19 bases. The CDR3 is 15 amino acids. CDR3 bases: TGCAGTGCTGCCTCCCTATTGGGTGGGGATCAGCCCCAGCATTTT. It is translated as CSAASLLGGDQPQHF.

For this clonotype: A much larger clone lies one base from this, so it may be a read error. This rearrangement joins TRBV6-5 to TRBJ1-1; 9 bases match TRBD1. The CDR3 extends over 16 amino acids. Germline loops: CDR1 MNHEY, CDR2 SVGAGI. J gave up 3 bases and V 6 bases, and 11 bases lay outside the gene matches. Written as DNA, the CDR3 is TGTGCCAGCAGCACCCCTAGGACAGGGGCAGACACTGAAGCTTTCTTT. As protein: CASSTPRTGADTEAFF.

In DNA, the CDR3 is TGTGCCAGTCTCCTTAGCGAACAAGAGACCCAGTACTTC. It specifies CASLLSEQETQYF. V usage is TRBV2 and J usage is TRBJ2-5; a weak D match, TRBD2 (5 bases). The CDR3 has 13 residues. CDR1 SNHLY and CDR2 FYNNEI come from the germline V gene. With 9 bases removed from V and 2 bases from J, the gap between germline ends came to 13 bases. The complete variable domain, with remaining parts taken from reference TRBV2 and TRBJ2-5, reads EPEVTQTPSHQVTQMGQEVILRCVPISNHLYFYWYRQILGQKVEFLVSFYNNEISEKSEIFDDQFSVERPDGSNFTLKIRSTKLEDSAMYFCASLLSEQETQYFGPGTRLLVL.

The genes are TRBV7-6 and TRBJ2-2; possibly TRBD1 for D (6 bases). Deletions cut 1 base from V and 2 bases from J, with 11 bases between. Germline V gives CDR1 SGHVS, CDR2 FNYEAQ. The CDR3 sequence is 16 residues long. The CDR3 DNA reads TGTGCCAGCAGCTTAGGCTGGACAGCTAACACCGGGGAGCTGTTTTTT. This gives the protein CASSLGWTANTGELFF. Together with reference TRBV7-6 and TRBJ2-2, the CDR3 gives the full variable domain: GAGVSQSPRYKVTKRGQDVALRCDPISGHVSLYWYRQALGQGPEFLTYFNYEAQQDKSGLPNDRFSAERPEGSISTLTIQRTEQRDSAMYRCASSLGWTANTGELFFGEGSRLTVL.

This clonotype has a handful of counts. The chain combines TRBV3-1 with TRBJ1-1; D gene unclear. CDR3 length: 13 residues. Trimming cost V 3 bases and J 1 base, with 6 bases left between them. CDR1 and CDR2 (germline): LGHDT, YNNKEL (reference sequence). CDR3 nucleotides: TGTGCCAGCAGCCATGGGCAGAACACTGAAGCTTTCTTT. This gives the protein CASSHGQNTEAFF.

The chain has TRBV9 and TRBJ2-2, with TRBD1 matching over 7 bases. V lost 0 bases, J lost 7 bases, and 6 bases stayed unmatched. Germline V gene sequence: CDR1 SGDLS, CDR2 YYNGEE. The length of the CDR3 is 15 residues. In DNA, the CDR3 is TGTGCCAGCAGCGTAGCCGTCGACAGGGTCGGGGAGCTGTTTTTT. This encodes CASSVAVDRVGELFF.

A single count supports this clonotype. CDR3 DNA sequence: TGTGCCAGCAGCCGACAGGGGGTATCATATGGCTACACCTTC. It yields the protein CASSRQGVSYGYTF. The rearrangement links TRBV3-1 to TRBJ1-2, with 9 positions matching TRBD1. The CDR3 consists of 14 residues. CDR1 is LGHDT and CDR2 is YNNKEL in the germline V gene (reference sequence). The V gene end was trimmed by 4 bases and the J gene end by 5 bases; junction bases not matched to a gene: 5.

The V and J genes are TRBV20-1 and TRBJ2-7, with 8 positions matching TRBD2. Trimming cost V 4 bases and J 2 bases; bases outside gene matches: 7. Germline-derived CDR1 and CDR2 are DFQATT and SNEGSKA (reference sequence). This CDR3 region has 14 residues. CDR3 in amino acids: CSAILAEKTYEQYF. The CDR3, as DNA: TGCAGTGCTATACTAGCGGAGAAAACCTACGAGCAGTACTTC.